Listed here are 30 T cell receptor beta chains from one sample, sequenced in a study of T cell repertoires in cytomegalovirus infection. TCRdb used MiXCR to reprocess the reads, holding one entry per CDR3 protein. The data show roughly 120,000 distinct CDR3 sequences, about 30% seen once. Their antigens are not known. The input for sequencing was CD8+ T cells from cultured PBMCs, taken from culture after CMV antigen stimulation. The source is a human donor in good health (CMV status not recorded). Some clones in this sample may be carry-over from other donors' samples.

This chain joins TRBV27 and TRBJ2-2; perhaps TRBD2 as D (6 bases). Trimming took 5 bases from V and 1 from J, leaving 20 bases between them. CDR3 length: 18 amino acids. The germline V gene encodes CDR1 MNHEY and CDR2 SMNVEV (reference sequence). The CDR3 bases are TGTGCCAGCAGTCCCCGGACATTCAAGGAGGGGAACACCGGGGAGCTGTTTTTT. Its protein is CASSPRTFKEGNTGELFF.

The chain carries TRBV11-2 and TRBJ1-2, with 12 positions matching TRBD1. The germline CDR1 and CDR2 sequences are SGHAT and FQNNGV. The CDR3 covers 19 residues. V lost 0 bases, J lost 2 bases, and 10 bases stayed unmatched. The CDR3 DNA reads TGTGCCAGCAGCTTAGATTGGCCCGGGACAGGGGGCGGAAACTATGGCTACACCTTC. Amino acids: CASSLDWPGTGGGNYGYTF.

The sample holds a few counts of this clonotype. V is TRBV7-6 and J is TRBJ1-3, with D possibly TRBD1 on 5 matching bases. Per germline, CDR1 SGHVS and CDR2 FNYEAQ. The CDR3 contains 17 residues. V lost 6 bases and J lost 0, with 18 bases in between. The CDR3 nucleotides are TGTGCCAGCAGTCTTCCTCGAAGCGGGGGCTCTGGAAACACCATATATTTT. Translated: CASSLPRSGGSGNTIYF.

This clonotype appeared many times. The chain carries TRBV11-2 and TRBJ2-3, with D perhaps matching TRBD1 or TRBD2 (7 bases each). This CDR3 contains 16 residues. Germline V gene sequence: CDR1 SGHAT, CDR2 FQNNGV. V lost 4 bases and J 5 bases, leaving 19 bases between the germline ends. The CDR3 nucleotides read TGTGCCAGCAGCTCTTCAGGGGGGGGGCAGAAAGATACGCAGTATTTT. This translates into CASSSSGGGQKDTQYF. Based on the CDR3 plus reference TRBV11-2 and TRBJ2-3, the full variable domain is EAGVAQSPRYKIIEKRQSVAFWCNPISGHATLYWYQQILGQGPKLLIQFQNNGVVDDSQLPKDRFSAERLKGVDSTLKIQPAKLEDSAVYLCASSSSGGGQKDTQYFGPGTRLTVL.

Many counts were recorded for this clonotype. This chain links TRBV12-3 or TRBV12-4 with TRBJ2-3, with 10 bases aligning to TRBD2. V lost 4 bases to trimming and J lost 4 bases; unmatched junction nucleotides: 8. The CDR3 extends over 16 amino acids. CDR3 in DNA: TGTGCCAGCAGTTCACTCAGCGGGGGGGCGGCAGATACGCAGTATTTT. Translated, it gives CASSSLSGGAADTQYF.

The genes are TRBV27 and TRBJ1-6; D is unresolved. Per the germline V gene, CDR1 is MNHEY and CDR2 is SMNVEV (reference sequence). Trimming removed 2 bases at V and 6 bases at J, with 8 bases between. This CDR3 has 14 amino acids. In DNA form, the CDR3 reads TGTGCCAGCAGTTTAGCCAGACTTAATTCACCCCTCCACTTT. Translated: CASSLARLNSPLHF.

This clonotype came up once. This chain connects TRBV11-2 to TRBJ2-3, with 7 nucleotides matching TRBD2. Germline CDR1 reads SGHAT; CDR2 reads FQNNGV. The V segment lost 5 bases and the J segment 5 bases; nucleotides outside the gene matches: 13. The CDR3 consists of 16 residues. The CDR3 loop is CASSPRGAGPGDTQYF. CDR3 DNA sequence: TGTGCCAGCAGCCCACGGGGAGCGGGGCCAGGAGATACGCAGTATTTT.

This clonotype was seen only a few times. This could be a read error, since a much larger clone is one nucleotide away. The V gene is TRBV12-3 or TRBV12-4, the J gene TRBJ2-2; D unresolved. The CDR3 consists of 13 residues. Trimming pared 2 bases from V and 0 bases from J, leaving 1 base between. CDR3 protein: CASSLSNTGELFF. The CDR3 bases are TGTGCCAGCAGTTTATCGAACACCGGGGAGCTGTTTTTT.

This chain joins TRBV6-2 or TRBV6-3 and TRBJ2-3; D may be TRBD2 (7 bases). This CDR3 region has 16 residues. Trimming removed 5 bases from V and 4 bases from J, with 19 bases in between. Germline values: CDR1 MNHEY, CDR2 SVGEGT. CDR3 nucleotides: TGTGCCAGCAGTCTCCGAGGGGGGGGCCAGGCAGATACGCAGTATTTT. Amino acid sequence: CASSLRGGGQADTQYF.

This clonotype was seen a few times. This chain connects TRBV6-1 to TRBJ2-7; 9 bases match TRBD2. Germline V gene sequence: CDR1 MNHNS, CDR2 SASEGT. The CDR3 totals 15 residues. Trimming cost V 6 bases and J 1 base; bases outside gene matches: 7. The CDR3 nucleotides read TGTGCCAGCAGCCCGGGACTAGCAAGATCCTACGAGCAGTACTTC. This translates into CASSPGLARSYEQYF.

V is TRBV12-3 or TRBV12-4 and J is TRBJ2-5; D may be TRBD2 (6 bases). V lost 6 bases and J lost 1, with 21 bases in between. The CDR3 is 17 amino acids. The CDR3 protein is CASSPGDSPFPQETQYF. The DNA for the CDR3 is TGTGCCAGCAGCCCGGGGGACTCACCGTTCCCCCAAGAGACCCAGTACTTC.

The chain is built from TRBV12-3 or TRBV12-4 and TRBJ1-2; D gene uncertain. There are 13 residues in the CDR3. Trimming pared 5 bases from V and 3 bases from J, leaving 10 bases between. CDR3 coding DNA: TGTGCCAGCAGTGACGGGCCAGACTATGGCTACACCTTC. Its translation: CASSDGPDYGYTF.

This clonotype came up many times. The genes are TRBV19 and TRBJ2-5, with D perhaps being TRBD1 or TRBD2 (6 bases each). V lost 5 bases and J 5 bases, leaving 21 bases between the germline ends. This CDR3 is 16 amino acids long. Germline V gene sequence: CDR1 LNHDA, CDR2 SQIVND (reference sequence). The CDR3 DNA is TGTGCCAGTAGTGCCGACAGGATCCAAGGGGGGGAGACCCAGTACTTC. This encodes CASSADRIQGGETQYF.

V and J are TRBV6-6 and TRBJ1-5; a possible D gene is TRBD1 (6 bases). CDR3 length: 18 residues. Deletions cut 2 bases from V and 4 bases from J, with 21 bases between. Germline assignment: CDR1 MNHNY and CDR2 SVGAGI (reference sequence). The CDR3 DNA reads TGTGCCAGCAGTTACCAGCCGGAAAGCAACAGGGTAAATCAGCCCCAGCATTTT. Its translation is CASSYQPESNRVNQPQHF.

This clonotype was detected a few times. The chain carries TRBV2 and TRBJ2-3; D might be TRBD1 (5 bases). CDR3 size: 17 residues. The ends were cut back, 2 bases at V and 0 bases at J, with 15 bases in the middle. Per germline, CDR1 SNHLY and CDR2 FYNNEI. The chain's CDR3 is CASSEIARGLSTDTQYF. In DNA, the CDR3 is TGTGCCAGCAGTGAAATTGCAAGGGGCTTAAGCACAGATACGCAGTATTTT.

This clonotype has just a few counts. J is TRBJ2-7 and V is TRBV6-2 or TRBV6-3; TRBD1 aligns across 7 bases. CDR3 size: 13 residues. CDR1 and CDR2 (germline): MNHEY, SVGEGT. V trimming: 6 bases; J trimming: 3 bases; junction bases outside the gene matches: 5. The CDR3 spells CASSRQGYYEQYF. The CDR3 DNA follows: TGTGCCAGCAGCCGACAGGGCTACTACGAGCAGTACTTC.

This clonotype was picked up a small number of times. The chain is built from TRBV5-5 and TRBJ1-2; TRBD1 matches at 9 bases. Unmatched junction bases numbered 1, after V lost 1 base and J lost 3 bases. CDR3 length: 14 residues. CDR1 is SGHKS and CDR2 is YYEKEE in the germline V gene (reference sequence). The CDR3 spells CASSLWTGDYGYTF. The CDR3 nucleotides read TGTGCCAGCAGCTTGTGGACAGGGGACTATGGCTACACCTTC.

This clonotype was counted only a few times. The chain links TRBV7-8 to TRBJ1-1; the D gene is possibly TRBD1 (5 bases). Between the trimmed V and J ends, which lost 0 bases and 6 bases, there was a span of 11 bases. Germline V gives CDR1 SGHVS, CDR2 FQNEAQ. This CDR3 region has 14 residues. CDR3 region: CASSLARGRPEAFF. DNA of the CDR3: TGTGCCAGCAGCTTAGCGCGGGGGAGGCCTGAAGCTTTCTTT.

The V gene is TRBV12-3 or TRBV12-4, the J gene TRBJ1-2; tentative D call: TRBD1 (5 bases). Trimming left V 3 bases short and J 4 bases short, with 18 bases between. This CDR3 contains 16 residues. CDR3 DNA sequence: TGTGCCAGCAGTTTCTGGGGGAGGGTTTGGGCCTATGGCTACACCTTC. Encoded protein: CASSFWGRVWAYGYTF.

J is TRBJ2-3 and V is TRBV11-2; D is possibly TRBD2 (6 bases). The germline V gene has CDR1 SGHAT and CDR2 FQNNGV. V shed 4 bases and J shed 3 bases, with 17 bases lying between them. The CDR3 loop spans 16 amino acids. The CDR3 loop is CASSSAASALTDTQYF. The CDR3 DNA follows: TGTGCCAGCAGCTCAGCGGCTAGCGCATTAACAGATACGCAGTATTTT.

This clonotype was detected many times. V usage is TRBV7-9 and J usage is TRBJ2-7; either TRBD1 or TRBD2 may fit D (6 bases each). The germline CDR1 and CDR2 sequences are SEHNR and FQNEAQ (reference sequence). The CDR3 totals 13 residues. V dropped 3 bases and J dropped 6 bases, with 12 bases sitting between them. CDR3 in amino acids: CASSFNREAEQYF. The CDR3 coding sequence is TGTGCCAGCAGCTTCAACAGGGAGGCCGAGCAGTACTTC.

Only a few counts were recorded for this clonotype. The chain links TRBV9 to TRBJ2-3; TRBD2 matches at 7 bases. The CDR3 has 16 amino acids. V shed 2 bases, J shed 4 bases, and the junction held 10 bases outside the gene matches. Germline V gene data show CDR1 as SGDLS and CDR2 as YYNGEE. CDR3 region: CASSVGGASGSDTQYF. As DNA, the CDR3 is TGTGCCAGCAGCGTCGGTGGGGCTAGCGGCTCAGATACGCAGTATTTT. The full variable domain, rest sourced from reference TRBV9 and TRBJ2-3, is DSGVTQTPKHLITATGQRVTLRCSPRSGDLSVYWYQQSLDQGLQFLIQYYNGEERAKGNILERFSAQQFPDLHSELNLSSLELGDSALYFCASSVGGASGSDTQYFGPGTRLTVL.

The V and J genes are TRBV6-5 and TRBJ1-1; 8 positions match TRBD1. Losses at the gene ends were 4 bases for V and 8 bases for J; bases not matched to a gene: 3. Germline CDR1 reads MNHEY; CDR2 reads SVGAGI. The CDR3 has 12 amino acids. Here the CDR3 reads CASSSTGAEAFF. The CDR3 bases are TGTGCCAGCAGTTCGACAGGGGCAGAAGCTTTCTTT.

The V call is TRBV7-9, the J call TRBJ2-3; D perhaps matches TRBD1 (5 bases). The CDR3 is 14 residues long. Germline V gene sequence: CDR1 SEHNR, CDR2 FQNEAQ (reference sequence). The V and J ends lost 5 bases and 2 bases respectively, with 11 bases between them. The DNA for the CDR3 is TGTGCCAGCAGCGCGGACACAAACACAGATACGCAGTATTTT. It encodes CASSADTNTDTQYF.

This chain joins TRBV13 and TRBJ2-5; D unresolved. In germline, CDR1 is PRHDT, CDR2 FYEKMQ (reference sequence). V lost 7 bases and J 2 bases, leaving 11 bases between the germline ends. The CDR3 runs to 13 residues. The CDR3 coding sequence is TGTGCCAGCAAAAGTGTGAGTCAAGAGACCCAGTACTTC. It yields the protein CASKSVSQETQYF.

This clonotype has a count of ten or more. V gene TRBV2 combines with J gene TRBJ2-7, with D possibly matching TRBD1 (6 bases). Trimming left V 6 bases short and J 0 bases short, with 12 bases between. The CDR3 covers 14 residues. Germline lookup yields CDR1 SNHLY and CDR2 FYNNEI. CDR3 nucleotides: TGTGCCAGCAGGGGAAGGGGGTACTCCTACGAGCAGTACTTC. Protein sequence: CASRGRGYSYEQYF. Supplemented by reference TRBV2 and TRBJ2-7, the full variable domain reads EPEVTQTPSHQVTQMGQEVILRCVPISNHLYFYWYRQILGQKVEFLVSFYNNEISEKSEIFDDQFSVERPDGSNFTLKIRSTKLEDSAMYFCASRGRGYSYEQYFGPGTRLTVT.

There are a few counts of this clonotype. V usage is TRBV6-1 and J usage is TRBJ1-1; 8 nucleotides agree with TRBD1. Germline assignment: CDR1 MNHNS and CDR2 SASEGT. Losses at the gene ends were 6 bases for V and 5 bases for J; bases not matched to a gene: 5. The CDR3 extends over 13 amino acids. CDR3 nucleotide sequence: TGTGCCAGCAGAGACAGGGGATGGACTGAAGCTTTCTTT. It encodes CASRDRGWTEAFF.

This chain uses TRBV7-9 with TRBJ2-5; TRBD1 agrees at 8 bases. Unmatched junction bases numbered 7, after V lost 2 bases and J lost 5 bases. Germline V gene lookup returns CDR1 SEHNR and CDR2 FQNEAQ (reference sequence). The CDR3 runs to 15 residues. CDR3 protein: CASSLYQGAEETQYF. CDR3 nucleotides: TGTGCCAGCAGCTTATATCAGGGGGCCGAGGAGACCCAGTACTTC.

This clonotype showed up just a few times. This chain uses TRBV7-8 with TRBJ2-7; D unclear. V lost 5 bases, J lost 4 bases, and 9 bases lay in between. The germline CDR1 and CDR2 sequences are SGHVS and FQNEAQ. CDR3 length equals 12 residues. The CDR3 reads CASSLRQYEQYF. The DNA for the CDR3 is TGTGCCAGCAGCCTCAGGCAGTACGAGCAGTACTTC. Full variable domain (outside the CDR3, taken from reference TRBV7-8 and TRBJ2-7): GAGVSQSPRYKVAKRGQDVALRCDPISGHVSLFWYQQALGQGPEFLTYFQNEAQLDKSGLPSDRFFAERPEGSVSTLKIQRTQQEDSAVYLCASSLRQYEQYFGPGTRLTVT.

Worth noting for this clonotype: One base away lies a much larger clone, so this may be a sequencing read error. The chain links TRBV2 to TRBJ1-1; D ambiguous. The CDR3 runs 15 residues. CDR1 is SNHLY, CDR2 FYNNEI, per germline. The CDR3 loop reads CASLEAIGLNTVAFF. Here the CDR3 DNA reads TGTGCCAGCTTAGAGGCGATCGGGTTGAACACTGTAGCTTTCTTT.